The clone carrying this T cell receptor (beta chain) occurred many times. The data belong to a study of early T cells in non-severe SARS-CoV-2 infection. The germline V gene encodes CDR1 SGDLS and CDR2 YYNGEE. The CDR3 has 13 residues. Trimming removed 3 bases from V and 5 bases from J, with 11 bases in between. MiXCR, run by TCRdb on the 5' RACE reads, gives a single entry per CDR3 protein. The sample has 35,000 or so distinct CDR3 sequences, around 5% seen once. Sequencing input: whole blood. This sequence joins TRBV9 and TRBJ1-1; D uncertain. The sequence derives from an adult who was a healthcare worker with PCR-confirmed SARS-CoV-2 infection or an uninfected control (not recorded which). The chain's CDR3 is CASSAGPRTEAFF. The DNA of the CDR3 is TGTGCCAGCAGCGCCGGGCCCCGGACTGAAGCTTTCTTT.